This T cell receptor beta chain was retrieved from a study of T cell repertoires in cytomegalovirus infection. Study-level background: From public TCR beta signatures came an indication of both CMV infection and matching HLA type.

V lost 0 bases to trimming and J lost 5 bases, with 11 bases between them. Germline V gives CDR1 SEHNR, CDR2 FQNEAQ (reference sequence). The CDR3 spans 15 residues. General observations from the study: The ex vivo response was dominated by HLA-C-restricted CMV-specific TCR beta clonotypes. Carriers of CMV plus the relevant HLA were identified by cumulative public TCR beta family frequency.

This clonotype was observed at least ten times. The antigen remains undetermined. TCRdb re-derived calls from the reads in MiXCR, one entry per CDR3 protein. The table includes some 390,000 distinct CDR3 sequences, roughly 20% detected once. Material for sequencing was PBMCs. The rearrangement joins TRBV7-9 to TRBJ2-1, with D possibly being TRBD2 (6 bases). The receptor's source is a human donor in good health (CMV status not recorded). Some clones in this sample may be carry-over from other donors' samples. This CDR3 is CASSLARGENNEQFF. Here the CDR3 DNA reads TGTGCCAGCAGCTTAGCGCGGGGAGAAAACAATGAGCAGTTCTTC.